Below are 30 T cell receptor beta chains sequenced from a single sample in a study of Graves' ophthalmopathy and Graves' hyperthyroidism (dated by TCRdb to 2016 to 2018). Reads for this sample came from an Illumina HiSeq 2000. TCR beta CDR3 regions were amplified from RNA transcripts for repertoire sequencing. The first round was an RT-PCR using HTBI primers with the Qiagen OneStep RT-PCR kit, and this first round was followed by a second-round multiplex PCR, then size selection and purification. TCRdb reran the public reads through fastp at Q25 and MiXCR, keeping productive beta chains. Every distinct CDR3 protein forms one entry, paired with its most common genes and DNA. The sample table shows around 520,000 distinct CDR3 sequences, and less than 45% are seen once. About 4.2% of the sample is in the top ten clones. The sequenced sample was peripheral blood or thyroid tissue (not recorded which). These receptors all stem from an adult man with Graves' hyperthyroidism.

The chain links TRBV2 to TRBJ1-1; 12 bases line up with TRBD1. Looked up from germline, CDR1 is SNHLY and CDR2 is FYNNEI. The CDR3 length is 18 residues. V lost 5 bases, J lost 1 base, and 11 bases stayed unmatched. The CDR3 DNA reads as TGTGCCAGCAGTTCTGGAACAAGGGACAGGGGGCCGAACACTGAAGCTTTCTTT. Translated, it gives CASSSGTRDRGPNTEAFF.

J is TRBJ2-2 and V is TRBV19, with D hard to call. The CDR3 sequence is 16 residues long. Per the germline V gene, CDR1 is LNHDA and CDR2 is SQIVND (reference sequence). V dropped 5 bases and J dropped 0 bases, with 13 bases sitting between them. CDR3 sequence reads: CASSVLGFANTGELFF. The CDR3 DNA sequence: TGTGCCAGTAGTGTTTTAGGGTTCGCGAACACCGGGGAGCTGTTTTTT.

V gene TRBV24-1 combines with J gene TRBJ2-5, with TRBD1 matching 8 bases. V shed 5 bases, J shed 4 bases, and the junction held 5 bases outside the gene matches. The CDR3 covers 14 residues. Germline CDR1 and CDR2: KGHDR and SFDVKD. The chain's CDR3 is CATSVGTGRETQYF. CDR3 bases: TGTGCCACCAGTGTCGGGACAGGTCGAGAGACCCAGTACTTC.

The chain employs TRBV29-1 and TRBJ1-1; TRBD1 aligns across 10 bases. Per the germline V gene, CDR1 is SQVTM and CDR2 is ANQGSEA. The CDR3 sequence is 14 residues long. After removal of 5 bases from V and 5 bases from J, the junction contained 8 bases not matched to a gene. Here the CDR3 reads CSVRTGGIKTEAFF. The CDR3, as DNA: TGCAGCGTTCGGACAGGGGGGATAAAAACTGAAGCTTTCTTT. Full variable domain (missing parts from reference TRBV29-1 and TRBJ1-1): SAVISQKPSRDICQRGTSLTIQCQVDSQVTMMFWYRQQPGQSLTLIATANQGSEATYESGFVIDKFPISRPNLTFSTLTVSNMSPEDSSIYLCSVRTGGIKTEAFFGQGTRLTVV.

The chain is built from TRBV12-3 or TRBV12-4 and TRBJ1-2; 7 bases are shared with TRBD1. Trimming cost V 7 bases and J 7 bases; bases outside gene matches: 6. CDR3 length: 12 amino acids. The CDR3 nucleotides read TGTGCCAGCACTTCCAGGGGGATTGGCTACACCTTC. It translates to CASTSRGIGYTF.

A note on this clonotype: A much larger clone lies one base from this, so it may be a read error. This chain links TRBV28 with TRBJ1-5; TRBD1 is a possible D gene (5 bases). CDR3 length: 15 amino acids. CDR1 and CDR2 (germline): MDHEN, SYDVKM. The V gene lost 4 bases and the J gene lost 0 bases, with 10 bases spanning the gap. The CDR3 DNA is TGTGCCAGCAGTTACTCGGGGACTAGCAATCAGCCCCAGCATTTT. It specifies CASSYSGTSNQPQHF.

The chain joins TRBV10-3 to TRBJ2-5; no clear D. This CDR3 spans 14 amino acids. The germline gives CDR1 ENHRY, CDR2 SYGVKD. Trimming stripped 3 bases from V and 1 base from J, with 9 bases between. The CDR3, as DNA: TGTGCCATCAGTGATGGCGCGGTCCAAGAGACCCAGTACTTC. Protein sequence: CAISDGAVQETQYF.

With regard to this clonotype: Since a much larger clone is just one base distant, this may be a read error. The chain joins TRBV7-9 to TRBJ2-6; D remains ambiguous. In germline, CDR1 is SEHNR, CDR2 FQNEAQ (reference sequence). The CDR3 consists of 12 residues. The CDR3 sequence: CASSLGANILTF. In DNA, the CDR3 is TGTGCCAGCAGCTTAGGGGCCAACATCCTGACTTTC.

Ten or more counts support this clonotype. This sequence joins TRBV10-3 and TRBJ1-4; 9 bases agree with TRBD1. The CDR3 contains 16 residues. The J segment lost 5 bases and the V segment lost 0 bases, leaving 4 bases of the junction unmatched. Per the germline V gene, CDR1 is ENHRY and CDR2 is SYGVKD. The DNA of the CDR3 is TGTGCCATCAGTGAGTCTAGTGGGACAGGGAATGAAAAACTGTTTTTT. It is translated as CAISESSGTGNEKLFF.

This clonotype has a count of ten or more. The gene calls are TRBV25-1 and TRBJ2-7; tentative D call: TRBD1 (5 bases). Germline V lookup: CDR1 MGHDK, CDR2 SYGVNS. This CDR3 is 14 amino acids long. Trimming took 2 bases from V and 1 from J, leaving 9 bases between them. The CDR3 protein is CASSERGHSYEQYF. DNA of the CDR3: TGTGCCAGCAGTGAAAGGGGTCATTCCTACGAGCAGTACTTC.

In its sample, this clonotype was seen a few times. At one of its ends the junction is not consistent with the germline gene, which may arise from a read error. The V and J genes are TRBV2 and TRBJ2-5; 8 bases line up with TRBD1. CDR3 length equals 11 residues. Germline V gene lookup returns CDR1 SNHLY and CDR2 FYNNEI. CDR3 coding DNA: TGTGCCAGCAGTGAAGGACAGGGGCGACGCTTC. Its translation is CASSEGQGRRF.

This clonotype was picked up a small number of times. The chain carries TRBV7-6 and TRBJ1-6, with D possibly matching TRBD1 (6 bases). V was pared by 1 base and J by 8 bases, with 12 bases between. Germline values: CDR1 SGHVS, CDR2 FNYEAQ. This CDR3 spans 15 amino acids. The CDR3: CASSLVGGSDSPLHF. The CDR3 nucleotides are TGTGCCAGCAGCTTAGTAGGGGGATCGGATTCACCCCTCCACTTT.

This clonotype was picked up many times. The V gene is TRBV10-3, the J gene TRBJ2-7; no definite D call. CDR3 length: 17 residues. Germline V gives CDR1 ENHRY, CDR2 SYGVKD. The V and J ends lost 10 bases and 0 bases respectively, with 25 bases between them. CDR3 nucleotides: TGTGCCACCGAGCGAGGAGATTACGATAAGAGCTCCTACGAGCAGTACTTC. Its translation: CATERGDYDKSSYEQYF.

The CDR3 region is CASSNRGVFTEAFF. DNA for the CDR3: TGTGCCAGTAGTAACCGAGGTGTGTTCACTGAAGCTTTCTTT. This chain connects TRBV19 to TRBJ1-1; D is ambiguous. CDR3 length equals 14 residues. Germline CDR1 reads LNHDA; CDR2 reads SQIVND (reference sequence). Trimming pared 4 bases from V and 4 bases from J, leaving 13 bases between.

J is TRBJ2-7 and V is TRBV20-1, with 8 bases that match TRBD2. This CDR3 is built from 15 residues. Germline CDR1 is DFQATT and CDR2 is SNEGSKA (reference sequence). After removal of 5 bases from V and 7 bases from J, the junction contained 16 bases not matched to a gene. CDR3 protein: CSAAPDGGAPIEQYF. DNA of the CDR3: TGCAGTGCTGCCCCAGACGGGGGGGCTCCTATTGAGCAGTACTTC.

The sample holds many counts of this clonotype. The CDR3 spells CASSYSSAVQYF. As DNA, the CDR3 is TGTGCCAGCAGTTATTCGTCCGCGGTGCAGTACTTC. The chain uses TRBV12-3 or TRBV12-4 and TRBJ2-7; D is uncertain. Trimming removed 4 bases at V and 9 bases at J, with 13 bases between. This CDR3 has 12 residues.

This clonotype was picked up a small number of times. The CDR3 is CASAERGQFTGELFF. In DNA, the CDR3 is TGTGCCAGCGCAGAGCGGGGTCAGTTCACCGGGGAGCTGTTTTTT. This chain links TRBV6-5 with TRBJ2-2; 7 nucleotides match TRBD2. J lost 4 bases, V lost 8 bases, and 10 bases had no gene match. CDR3 length: 15 amino acids. In germline, CDR1 is MNHEY, CDR2 SVGAGI.

This clonotype has only a few counts. This chain uses TRBV19 with TRBJ1-2; 9 bases are shared with TRBD1. CDR3 length equals 12 residues. Germline lookup yields CDR1 LNHDA and CDR2 SQIVND (reference sequence). The V and J ends lost 9 bases and 8 bases, in that order; junction bases with no gene match: 7. This CDR3 reads CASETGGGGYTF. The CDR3, as DNA: TGTGCCAGCGAGACAGGGGGTGGAGGCTACACCTTC. The full variable domain, rest sourced from reference TRBV19 and TRBJ1-2, is DGGITQSPKYLFRKEGQNVTLSCEQNLNHDAMYWYRQDPGQGLRLIYYSQIVNDFQKGDIAEGYSVSREKKESFPLTVTSAQKNPTAFYLCASETGGGGYTFGSGTRLTVV.

This clonotype was seen more than once but under ten times. CDR3 DNA: TGTGCCAGCAGCTCGACAGGGCACTCAGAAGAAGCTTTCTTT. This encodes CASSSTGHSEEAFF. The V call is TRBV6-6, the J call TRBJ1-1, with 7 positions matching TRBD1. This CDR3 contains 14 residues. After removal of 6 bases from V and 8 bases from J, the junction contained 12 bases not matched to a gene. In germline, CDR1 is MNHNY, CDR2 SVGAGI (reference sequence).

Many counts were recorded for this clonotype. The chain carries TRBV11-3 and TRBJ1-2; TRBD1 aligns across 8 bases. CDR3 length equals 13 residues. Looked up from germline, CDR1 is SGHNT and CDR2 is YENEEA. J gave up 8 bases and V 5 bases, and 7 bases lay outside the gene matches. Here the CDR3 DNA reads TGTGCCAGCAGCACCGACAGGGGCGGGGGCTACACCTTC. Its translation: CASSTDRGGGYTF.

This clonotype was recorded at least ten times. The chain has TRBV11-2 and TRBJ2-7; D unclear. CDR3 length equals 15 residues. Trimming removed 7 bases from V and 0 bases from J, with 16 bases in between. The germline V gene encodes CDR1 SGHAT and CDR2 FQNNGV. The CDR3, as DNA: TGTGCCAGCACCAAAACTGGGGAAAGCTCCTACGAGCAGTACTTC. It translates to CASTKTGESSYEQYF.

This clonotype was observed many times. J is TRBJ2-7 and V is TRBV14, with 10 bases lining up with TRBD2. CDR1 and CDR2 (germline): SGHDN, FVKESK. V lost 4 bases to trimming and J lost 0 bases; unmatched junction nucleotides: 6. The CDR3 is 16 residues long. This CDR3 reads CASSLGLAASSYEQYF. DNA for the CDR3: TGTGCCAGCAGCCTTGGACTAGCGGCGAGCTCCTACGAGCAGTACTTC.

This clonotype was detected many times. The gene calls are TRBV2 and TRBJ1-6; D may be TRBD1 (6 bases). CDR3 length: 16 residues. From germline, CDR1 is SNHLY and CDR2 FYNNEI. Trimming removed 2 bases at V and 9 bases at J, with 17 bases between. CDR3: CASSELAGGGSSPLHF. CDR3 bases: TGTGCCAGCAGTGAACTGGCCGGGGGCGGGAGTTCACCCCTCCACTTT.

The chain carries TRBV29-1 and TRBJ1-2, with D possibly being TRBD1 (5 bases). The V and J ends lost 7 bases and 6 bases respectively, with 24 bases between them. The CDR3 length is 15 residues. Germline CDR1 is SQVTM and CDR2 is ANQGSEA. CDR3 nucleotides: TGCAGCGCATATTTACTAGCGGGAGGGGCAGATGGCTACACCTTC. Its protein product is CSAYLLAGGADGYTF.

Many counts were recorded for this clonotype. The genes are TRBV20-1 and TRBJ1-3; D call uncertain. Germline V lookup: CDR1 DFQATT, CDR2 SNEGSKA (reference sequence). The CDR3 sequence is 13 residues long. Trimming took 2 bases from V and 0 from J, leaving 5 bases between them. CDR3 coding DNA: TGCAGTGCTAGACACCCCTCTGGAAACACCATATATTTT. Translating it yields CSARHPSGNTIYF.

This chain connects TRBV7-9 to TRBJ2-5, with TRBD2 matching 12 bases. V dropped 0 bases and J dropped 5; count of bases not matched to a gene: 10. Germline loops: CDR1 SEHNR, CDR2 FQNEAQ (reference sequence). The CDR3 totals 18 residues. The CDR3 loop reads CASSLALAGGPGTETQYF. CDR3 in DNA: TGTGCCAGCAGCTTAGCTCTAGCGGGAGGGCCGGGTACGGAGACCCAGTACTTC. The full variable domain, completed using reference TRBV7-9 and TRBJ2-5, is DTGVSQNPRHKITKRGQNVTFRCDPISEHNRLYWYRQTLGQGPEFLTYFQNEAQLEKSRLLSDRFSAERPKGSFSTLEIQRTEQGDSAMYLCASSLALAGGPGTETQYFGPGTRLLVL.

In this sample, this clonotype turned up once. The genes are TRBV20-1 and TRBJ2-7; D unclear. The J call may be mistaken, given a closer DNA end match to TRBJ2-1. This CDR3 is built from 11 residues. Germline loops: CDR1 DFQATT, CDR2 SNEGSKA (reference sequence). DNA for the CDR3: TGCAGTGCTAGAGTCATTAATGAGCAGTTCTTC. Its protein is CSARVINEQFF.

Of note for this clonotype: In this CDR3 the conserved last residue, phenylalanine or tryptophan, is missing, so a read error is likely. J is TRBJ1-1 and V is TRBV9, with 8 nucleotides matching TRBD1. The germline V gene has CDR1 SGDLS and CDR2 YYNGEE. CDR3 length equals 14 residues. CDR3 nucleotide sequence: TGCGCCAGCAAAATGACAGGGGCGAACACTGAAGCTTTCCTT. This encodes CASKMTGANTEAFL.

Only a few counts were recorded for this clonotype. The chain couples TRBV20-1 to TRBJ1-5; D is perhaps TRBD1 (5 bases). This CDR3 has 15 amino acids. Germline V gene data show CDR1 as DFQATT and CDR2 as SNEGSKA (reference sequence). With 0 bases removed from V and 1 base from J, the gap between germline ends came to 10 bases. The CDR3 DNA follows: TGCAGTGCTAGAGAGGGGACGGTCAGCAATCAGCCCCAGCATTTT. Amino acids: CSAREGTVSNQPQHF.

This clonotype was counted once. A much bigger clone sits one base away, suggesting this may be a read error. The chain recombines TRBV4-3 with TRBJ2-7; possibly TRBD2 for D (5 bases). The germline V gene encodes CDR1 LGHNA and CDR2 YSLEER. Trimming stripped 3 bases from V and 2 bases from J, with 14 bases between. This CDR3 contains 15 residues. Here the CDR3 reads CASSQADREAYEQYF. For the CDR3, the DNA is TGCGCCAGCAGCCAGGCTGATCGGGAAGCCTACGAGCAGTACTTC.